These 18 T cell receptor beta chains originate from one sample sequenced in a study of blood T cell repertoires in COVID-19. Method: immunoSEQ multiplex PCR; TCRdb's copy keeps in-frame clones and lacks some. The sample holds about 240,000 clones, roughly 91% seen once. The source material was peripheral blood. The receptor set was obtained from a woman between 35 and 50 years old who had recovered from COVID-19.

The J gene is TRBJ1-4, the V gene TRBV19; D is perhaps TRBD1 (5 bases). V was shortened by 4 bases and J by 7 bases, with 13 bases between the two germline ends. This CDR3 contains 14 residues. Germline values: CDR1 LNHDA, CDR2 SQIVND (reference sequence). CDR3 nucleotides: TGTGCCAGTAGTAGGATTGAGACAGCTGAAAAACTGTTTTTT. It is translated as CASSRIETAEKLFF.

The rearrangement uses TRBV7-2 and TRBJ1-5; D not resolved. The germline CDR1 and CDR2 sequences are SGHTA and FQGNSA. The CDR3 runs 16 residues. V lost 7 bases and J 0 bases, leaving 16 bases between the germline ends. The CDR3 region is CASTPGWGASNQPQHF. The CDR3 nucleotides are TGTGCCAGCACCCCCGGGTGGGGAGCTAGCAATCAGCCCCAGCATTTT. Full variable domain (outside the CDR3, taken from reference TRBV7-2 and TRBJ1-5): GAGVSQSPSNKVTEKGKDVELRCDPISGHTALYWYRQSLGQGLEFLIYFQGNSAPDKSGLPSDRFSAERTGGSVSTLTIQRTQQEDSAVYLCASTPGWGASNQPQHFGDGTRLSIL.

This chain joins TRBV6-5 and TRBJ2-3, with 7 nucleotides matching TRBD2. This CDR3 has 13 residues. V lost 7 bases and J lost 5; bases outside the gene matches: 6. Germline V gives CDR1 MNHEY, CDR2 SVGAGI. CDR3: CASTWASGDTQYF. For the CDR3, the DNA is TGTGCCAGCACCTGGGCTAGCGGAGATACGCAGTATTTT.

This chain connects TRBV27 to TRBJ2-7; 7 nucleotides align to TRBD2. Germline lookup yields CDR1 MNHEY and CDR2 SMNVEV (reference sequence). CDR3 length equals 15 residues. Trimming cost V 2 bases and J 0 bases; bases outside gene matches: 4. CDR3 coding DNA: TGTGCCAGCAGTTTAGCTAGCGGAAGCTCCTACGAGCAGTACTTC. Protein sequence: CASSLASGSSYEQYF.

On this clone itself: Distinct nucleotide sequences in the sample also encode this CDR3. CDR3 sequence: CASSLGGYEQYF. In nucleotides, the CDR3 is TGTGCCAGCAGTTTGGGGGGGTACGAGCAGTACTTC. The chain couples TRBV27 to TRBJ2-7; 7 bases map to TRBD2. The V gene end was trimmed by 3 bases and the J gene end by 4 bases; junction bases not matched to a gene: 0. The V gene's germline CDR1 is MNHEY and CDR2 SMNVEV (reference sequence). CDR3 length: 12 amino acids.

V usage is TRBV15 and J usage is TRBJ2-3, with 7 bases matching TRBD2. With 3 bases clipped from V and 0 bases from J, the junction kept 3 bases outside the gene matches. Germline V gives CDR1 LNHNV, CDR2 YYDKDF (reference sequence). The CDR3 length is 15 residues. The CDR3 loop reads CATSRWEGSTDTQYF. CDR3 bases: TGTGCCACCAGCAGGTGGGAGGGAAGCACAGATACGCAGTATTTT.

V gene TRBV6-2 or TRBV6-3 combines with J gene TRBJ2-1; 11 bases match TRBD2. Germline CDR1 is MNHEY and CDR2 is SVGEGT. J was trimmed by 3 bases and V by 4 bases; bases with no gene match: 5. The CDR3 loop spans 16 amino acids. This chain's CDR3 is CASSSRLAGHYNEQFF. The DNA of the CDR3 is TGTGCCAGCAGTTCCCGACTAGCGGGGCACTACAATGAGCAGTTCTTC.

This chain's CDR3 is CASSRQGVALHF. The CDR3 nucleotides are TGTGCCAGCAGCCGACAGGGGGTGGCCCTCCACTTT. The rearrangement uses TRBV6-5 and TRBJ1-6; 9 positions match TRBD1. The germline V gene encodes CDR1 MNHEY and CDR2 SVGAGI. The CDR3 is made up of 12 amino acids. With V trimmed by 6 bases and J by 14 bases, 5 bases remained unmatched.

The chain couples TRBV10-3 to TRBJ1-1; perhaps TRBD1 as D (5 bases). Trimming shortened V by 3 bases and J by 5 bases, and 10 bases separated the two germline ends. The CDR3 length is 13 residues. Germline V gene sequence: CDR1 ENHRY, CDR2 SYGVKD. For the CDR3, the DNA is TGTGCCATCAGTGAAAGACAGTCTACTGAAGCTTTCTTT. Translated, it gives CAISERQSTEAFF.

The chain carries TRBV6-5 and TRBJ2-3; 8 bases agree with TRBD2. The CDR3 is 13 residues long. Germline lookup yields CDR1 MNHEY and CDR2 SVGAGI. Unmatched junction bases numbered 3, after V lost 8 bases and J lost 2 bases. Here the CDR3 DNA reads TGTGCCAGCCGCGGGAGGCCCACAGATACGCAGTATTTT. Translation: CASRGRPTDTQYF.

The chain employs TRBV29-1 and TRBJ2-7; 8 bases are a match to TRBD2. The V gene end was trimmed by 0 bases and the J gene end by 2 bases; junction bases not matched to a gene: 3. The CDR3 is 14 residues long. Germline V CDR1 and CDR2: SQVTM, ANQGSEA. The DNA for the CDR3 is TGCAGCGTTGAAGATCGGACTAGCACCTACGAGCAGTACTTC. Translation gives CSVEDRTSTYEQYF.

The rearrangement uses TRBV6-6 and TRBJ2-1; 7 nucleotides agree with TRBD2. This CDR3 contains 19 residues. The V and J ends lost 5 bases and 0 bases, in that order; junction bases with no gene match: 16. Germline CDR1 and CDR2: MNHNY and SVGAGI (reference sequence). The CDR3 region is CASSPPISGPQSSYNEQFF. The CDR3 coding sequence is TGTGCCAGCAGTCCCCCGATTAGCGGGCCCCAGAGCTCCTACAATGAGCAGTTCTTC.

The chain has TRBV6-5 and TRBJ1-2; tentatively, D is TRBD1 (6 bases). V shed 6 bases and J shed 8 bases, with 13 bases lying between them. Germline V CDR1 and CDR2: MNHEY, SVGAGI. CDR3 length: 12 amino acids. The CDR3 sequence: CASRPGVAGYTF. As DNA, the CDR3 is TGTGCCAGCAGGCCAGGGGTTGCGGGCTACACCTTC.

The CDR3 spells CASSLPGTSGRRTQYF. CDR3 DNA: TGTGCCAGCAGCTTACCCGGGACTAGCGGGAGGAGGACCCAGTACTTC. The gene calls are TRBV3-1 (or the pseudogene TRBV3-2) and TRBJ2-5; 15 positions agree with TRBD2. The CDR3 has 16 amino acids. The V gene end was trimmed by 5 bases and the J gene end by 7 bases; junction bases not matched to a gene: 8. The germline CDR1 and CDR2 sequences are LGHDT and YNNKEL (reference sequence).

The chain joins TRBV5-1 to TRBJ2-2; 15 bases are a match to TRBD2. This CDR3 contains 15 residues. Germline CDR1 SGHRS, CDR2 YFSETQ. J lost 5 bases, V lost 5 bases, and 1 base had no gene match. The CDR3 coding sequence is TGCGCCAGCAGAGGACTAGCGGGAGGGACCGGGGAGCTGTTTTTT. This sequence encodes CASRGLAGGTGELFF.

The V call is TRBV19, the J call TRBJ1-4; maybe TRBD1 (5 bases). The CDR3 consists of 14 residues. The V gene's germline CDR1 is LNHDA and CDR2 SQIVND (reference sequence). The ends were cut back, 6 bases at V and 8 bases at J, with 16 bases in the middle. In DNA, the CDR3 is TGTGCCAGTAGGGGAGGAGGGGTAGGGGAAAAACTGTTTTTT. This codes for CASRGGGVGEKLFF.

This clone was observed once. The chain carries TRBV11-3 and TRBJ2-5, with D possibly being TRBD2 (6 bases). The CDR3 totals 16 residues. CDR1 is SGHNT, CDR2 YENEEA, per germline. V shed 5 bases and J shed 5 bases, with 21 bases lying between them. Written as DNA, the CDR3 is TGTGCCAGCAGCATTAGCGGAACCACCCCCAGGGAGACCCAGTACTTC. It encodes CASSISGTTPRETQYF.

The rearrangement links TRBV27 to TRBJ2-7; TRBD2 agrees at 13 bases. CDR1 and CDR2 (germline): MNHEY, SMNVEV (reference sequence). J was trimmed by 0 bases and V by 6 bases; bases with no gene match: 5. The CDR3 has 16 residues. The CDR3 region is CASSPRTSGSSYEQYF. The CDR3 coding sequence is TGTGCCAGCAGCCCAAGGACTAGCGGGAGCTCCTACGAGCAGTACTTC.